Below, 23 T cell receptor beta chains from the same sample are listed, as sequenced in a study of cytomegalovirus exposure and HLA in healthy donors. Measured with immunoSEQ multiplex PCR; TCRdb has only the in-frame clones, and not every one. The table includes 140,000 to 150,000 clones, about nine tenths detected once. Sample: PBMCs. These receptors were obtained from a man aged 18 to 29 in good health and CMV-seronegative.

The chain uses TRBV7-8 and TRBJ1-5; TRBD1 might be the D (6 bases). The CDR3 length is 14 residues. Looked up from germline, CDR1 is SGHVS and CDR2 is FQNEAQ. V lost 5 bases, J lost 7 bases, and 15 bases lay in between. The CDR3 protein is CASSVRGFLQPQHF. Written as DNA, the CDR3 is TGTGCCAGCAGCGTCAGGGGTTTTCTCCAGCCCCAGCATTTT.

The CDR3 DNA is TGCAGCGTACTCGACAGGGGGTACCAGCCCCAGCATTTT. Encoded protein: CSVLDRGYQPQHF. V and J are TRBV29-1 and TRBJ1-5; 9 bases are a match to TRBD1. This CDR3 comprises 13 residues. CDR1 and CDR2 from the germline V gene are SQVTM and ANQGSEA. Unmatched junction bases numbered 7, after V lost 6 bases and J lost 7 bases.

The chain combines TRBV5-1 with TRBJ1-4; 7 positions match TRBD1. The CDR3 is 14 amino acids. Losses at the gene ends were 0 bases for V and 7 bases for J; bases not matched to a gene: 3. Germline V CDR1 and CDR2: SGHRS, YFSETQ. CDR3 sequence: CASSLAGGSEKLFF. The CDR3 DNA reads as TGCGCCAGCAGCTTGGCAGGGGGGAGTGAAAAACTGTTTTTT.

The chain couples TRBV7-7 to TRBJ2-3, with TRBD2 matching over 8 bases. V was clipped by 2 bases and J by 6 bases; unmatched bases: 10. CDR3 size: 16 residues. Germline V gene sequence: CDR1 SSHAT, CDR2 FNYEAQ (reference sequence). The CDR3 nucleotides are TGTGCCAGCAGCTTAAGGGCCGGGGGGGCTCCGGATACGCAGTATTTT. Encoded protein: CASSLRAGGAPDTQYF.

The genes are TRBV7-9 and TRBJ2-3; 11 bases agree with TRBD1. CDR3 length: 19 amino acids. Germline V gives CDR1 SEHNR, CDR2 FQNEAQ (reference sequence). Trimming removed 5 bases from V and 6 bases from J; junction bases left unmatched: 19. CDR3 region: CASSQLRDRGIFLVDTQYF. DNA for the CDR3: TGTGCCAGCAGCCAACTACGGGACAGGGGGATATTTTTGGTTGATACGCAGTATTTT.

The J gene is TRBJ2-2, the V gene TRBV6-4; D possibly corresponds to TRBD2 (5 bases). The CDR3 runs to 14 residues. V gave up 7 bases and J gave up 2 bases, with 11 bases separating them. The germline V gene has CDR1 MRHNA and CDR2 SNTAGT. CDR3 loop: CASKPTGNTGELFF. DNA for the CDR3: TGTGCCAGCAAGCCGACGGGAAACACCGGGGAGCTGTTTTTT.

The chain links TRBV10-3 to TRBJ2-7; 13 bases map to TRBD2. Per germline, CDR1 ENHRY and CDR2 SYGVKD. This CDR3 is 18 amino acids long. J gave up 1 base and V 2 bases, and 8 bases lay outside the gene matches. The chain's CDR3 is CAISEGTSGKRGSYEQYV. The DNA for the CDR3 is TGTGCCATCAGTGAGGGGACTAGCGGGAAGAGAGGATCCTACGAGCAGTACGTC.

This chain uses TRBV10-3 with TRBJ2-1; maybe TRBD1 (6 bases). In germline, CDR1 is ENHRY, CDR2 SYGVKD. The CDR3 loop spans 16 amino acids. Trimming took off 0 bases at V and 12 bases at J, with 21 bases between the two ends. The DNA for the CDR3 is TGTGCCATCAGTGAGTCGGGGGTTGCTAGGACAGTGATGCAGTTCTTC. Translating it yields CAISESGVARTVMQFF.

The chain recombines TRBV6-5 with TRBJ2-1, with TRBD1 matching 11 bases. Losses at the gene ends were 5 bases for V and 7 bases for J; bases not matched to a gene: 4. Germline assignment: CDR1 MNHEY and CDR2 SVGAGI. The CDR3 loop spans 14 amino acids. The chain's CDR3 is CASSRDRGRNEQFF. In DNA form, the CDR3 reads TGTGCCAGCAGTCGGGACAGGGGGAGAAATGAGCAGTTCTTC.

The CDR3 region is CASSLVGGELFF. CDR3 in DNA: TGCGCCAGCAGCCTGGTCGGGGGGGAGCTGTTTTTT. The chain carries TRBV5-1 and TRBJ2-2; D gene uncertain. This CDR3 spans 12 amino acids. Germline V gene data show CDR1 as SGHRS and CDR2 as YFSETQ. V gave up 4 bases and J gave up 8 bases, with 9 bases separating them.

The CDR3 region has the DNA TGTGCCAGCAGTGAAGCGCTCCCAAGAGGGTACGGGCCGACTAGCAATCAGCCCCAGCATTTT. Protein sequence: CASSEALPRGYGPTSNQPQHF. The genes are TRBV6-1 and TRBJ1-5; the D is unclear. Germline V gene sequence: CDR1 MNHNS, CDR2 SASEGT. The CDR3 length is 21 residues. Trimming took off 0 bases at V and 0 bases at J, with 24 bases between the two ends.

The J gene is TRBJ2-5, the V gene TRBV27; weak D call: TRBD1 (6 bases). Trimming pared 6 bases from V and 2 bases from J, leaving 10 bases between. Per the germline V gene, CDR1 is MNHEY and CDR2 is SMNVEV (reference sequence). The CDR3 has 13 amino acids. CDR3 in amino acids: CASRRQAQETQYF. The CDR3 coding sequence is TGTGCCAGCAGACGACAGGCTCAAGAGACCCAGTACTTC.

This chain links TRBV11-2 with TRBJ2-1, with 8 bases aligning to TRBD2. The CDR3 extends over 15 amino acids. CDR1 and CDR2 (germline): SGHAT, FQNNGV. Trimming at V came to 5 bases and at J to 2 bases, leaving 5 bases not matched to a gene. For the CDR3, the DNA is TGTGCCAGCAGCCGGACTAGCCTAACCTACAATGAGCAGTTCTTC. Amino acid sequence: CASSRTSLTYNEQFF. The full variable domain, with the rest looked up from reference TRBV11-2 and TRBJ2-1, is EAGVAQSPRYKIIEKRQSVAFWCNPISGHATLYWYQQILGQGPKLLIQFQNNGVVDDSQLPKDRFSAERLKGVDSTLKIQPAKLEDSAVYLCASSRTSLTYNEQFFGPGTRLTVL.

This clone was seen a handful of times. The chain uses TRBV27 and TRBJ2-1; 13 nucleotides agree with TRBD2. J gave up 5 bases and V 6 bases, and 16 bases lay outside the gene matches. Germline CDR1 reads MNHEY; CDR2 reads SMNVEV (reference sequence). The CDR3 length is 19 residues. DNA of the CDR3: TGTGCCAGCAGCCGATCGGGACTAGCGGGATCGGTTGGGCACAATGAGCAGTTCTTC. Its protein product is CASSRSGLAGSVGHNEQFF.

V is TRBV7-9 and J is TRBJ1-3; D is unresolved. CDR3 size: 17 residues. Trimming shortened V by 2 bases and J by 0 bases, and 14 bases separated the two germline ends. Germline lookup yields CDR1 SEHNR and CDR2 FQNEAQ (reference sequence). CDR3 nucleotides: TGTGCCAGCAGCTTACTGGGCAGCCGAAGCTCTGGAAACACCATATATTTT. Protein product: CASSLLGSRSSGNTIYF.

The chain recombines TRBV27 with TRBJ1-6, with a weak D call TRBD1 (6 bases). Germline V gene sequence: CDR1 MNHEY, CDR2 SMNVEV (reference sequence). The CDR3 runs to 15 residues. Trimming took 3 bases from V and 10 from J, leaving 16 bases between them. The CDR3 DNA reads as TGTGCCAGCAGTTTTATCCCGACAGGACGGTCACCCCTCCACTTT. It yields the protein CASSFIPTGRSPLHF.

V usage is TRBV18 and J usage is TRBJ2-2; 7 nucleotides agree with TRBD1. Trimming removed 2 bases from V and 8 bases from J; junction bases left unmatched: 11. The CDR3 length is 16 residues. CDR1 is KGHSH, CDR2 LQKENI, per germline. CDR3 sequence reads: CASSPGTARSEGELFF. The CDR3 DNA sequence: TGTGCCAGCTCACCAGGGACAGCGAGAAGCGAGGGGGAGCTGTTTTTT. Using reference TRBV18 and TRBJ2-2 for the parts outside the CDR3, the full variable domain is NAGVMQNPRHLVRRRGQEARLRCSPMKGHSHVYWYRQLPEEGLKFMVYLQKENIIDESGMPKERFSAEFPKEGPSILRIQQVVRGDSAAYFCASSPGTARSEGELFFGEGSRLTVL.

The V and J genes are TRBV5-8 and TRBJ2-1, with 9 bases fitting TRBD1. This CDR3 is 16 amino acids long. V was pared by 4 bases and J by 0 bases, with 5 bases of the junction left unmatched. CDR1 and CDR2 from the germline V gene are SGHTS and YDEGEE. CDR3 residues: CASSLGQGSSYNEQFF. The CDR3 coding sequence is TGTGCCAGCAGCCTAGGACAGGGGAGCTCCTACAATGAGCAGTTCTTC.

The chain employs TRBV6-5 and TRBJ2-1; D unclear. Germline values: CDR1 MNHEY, CDR2 SVGAGI. This CDR3 comprises 11 residues. The ends were cut back, 3 bases at V and 11 bases at J, with 8 bases in the middle. The CDR3 loop is CASSYQAQQFF. In DNA form, the CDR3 reads TGTGCCAGCAGTTATCAAGCGCAGCAGTTCTTC.

The gene calls are TRBV15 and TRBJ1-5; 8 nucleotides match TRBD1. With 0 bases clipped from V and 6 bases from J, the junction kept 10 bases outside the gene matches. The CDR3 runs 17 residues. Germline V gene sequence: CDR1 LNHNV, CDR2 YYDKDF (reference sequence). The CDR3 DNA sequence: TGTGCCACCAGCAGAGAACCCCGACAGGGGCTCGGTCAGCCCCAGCATTTT. Residues: CATSREPRQGLGQPQHF.

This CDR3 reads CASSQALGAEQYF. Here the CDR3 DNA reads TGTGCCAGCAGCCAAGCCCTAGGGGCCGAGCAGTACTTC. The rearrangement links TRBV14 to TRBJ2-7; D perhaps matches TRBD1 (5 bases). Trimming cost V 1 base and J 6 bases, with 10 bases left between them. The CDR3 length is 13 residues. Germline lookup yields CDR1 SGHDN and CDR2 FVKESK.

The V gene is TRBV18, the J gene TRBJ2-7; no clear D gene. The CDR3 sequence is 14 residues long. Trimming shortened V by 8 bases and J by 6 bases, and 20 bases separated the two germline ends. The germline gives CDR1 KGHSH, CDR2 LQKENI. DNA of the CDR3: TGTGCCAGCGAGCAACCAAGCGCCCGCCCCGAGCAGTACGTC. It yields the protein CASEQPSARPEQYV.

The chain has TRBV5-6 and TRBJ1-1; D remains ambiguous. Germline CDR1 is SGHDT and CDR2 is YYEEEE. V shed 6 bases and J shed 4 bases, with 10 bases lying between them. The CDR3 has 12 amino acids. This CDR3 is CASTAFSTEAFF. CDR3 DNA: TGTGCCAGCACCGCCTTCAGCACTGAAGCTTTCTTT.